The 2 T cell receptor beta chains reported below all come from one sample, sequenced in a study of cytomegalovirus exposure and HLA in healthy donors. Use of 60 Vbeta and 13 Jbeta primers characterized the PCR. Measured with immunoSEQ multiplex PCR; TCRdb has only the in-frame clones, and not every one. This repertoire shows some 150,000 clones, 60% to 80% found once; its top ten account for about 3.8%. The sequenced sample consisted of PBMCs. These receptors came from a man aged 25 to 45 in good health and CMV-seropositive.

V gene TRBV7-9 combines with J gene TRBJ1-1; 7 nucleotides agree with TRBD1. Losses at the gene ends were 4 bases for V and 3 bases for J; bases not matched to a gene: 5. CDR3 size: 14 residues. Germline V gives CDR1 SEHNR, CDR2 FQNEAQ (reference sequence). The CDR3 loop is CASSSTGSDTEAFF. Written as DNA, the CDR3 is TGTGCCAGCAGCTCGACAGGGTCGGACACTGAAGCTTTCTTT.

The gene calls are TRBV5-6 and TRBJ1-1, with 7 bases matching TRBD1. CDR3 length equals 16 residues. CDR1 is SGHDT and CDR2 is YYEEEE in the germline V gene. V dropped 4 bases and J dropped 0; count of bases not matched to a gene: 9. The CDR3 is CASSRSVGQMNTEAFF. The CDR3 nucleotides are TGTGCCAGCAGCCGGAGCGTGGGACAGATGAACACTGAAGCTTTCTTT.